The 25 T cell receptor beta chains below were found in one sample sequenced in a study of cytomegalovirus exposure and HLA in healthy donors. It was with 60 Vbeta and 13 Jbeta primers that the PCR ran. The repertoire was sequenced with immunoSEQ multiplex PCR; TCRdb's copy has only in-frame clones and lacks some. The sample contains about 110,000 clones, approximately 69% of which appear only once. The sample consisted of PBMCs. The receptors derive from a woman in her 40s in good health and CMV-seropositive.

This clone was counted once. V is TRBV5-4 and J is TRBJ2-5; TRBD1 matches 7 bases. The germline CDR1 and CDR2 sequences are SGHNT and YYREEE (reference sequence). The V and J ends lost 4 bases and 2 bases, in that order; junction bases with no gene match: 5. The CDR3 is 14 amino acids. DNA for the CDR3: TGTGCCAGCAGCATTGGGACAGTACAAGAGACCCAGTACTTC. Translated, it gives CASSIGTVQETQYF.

The gene calls are TRBV6-1 and TRBJ2-7; no reliable D call. Between the trimmed V and J ends, which lost 4 bases and 2 bases, there was a span of 9 bases. Germline V gene lookup returns CDR1 MNHNS and CDR2 SASEGT. The CDR3 length is 13 residues. CDR3 DNA: TGTGCCAGCAGTGTTAACAGAGCCTACGAGCAGTACTTC. This translates into CASSVNRAYEQYF.

J is TRBJ2-1 and V is TRBV11-3; maybe TRBD2 (6 bases). V lost 5 bases to trimming and J lost 6 bases, with 17 bases between them. The CDR3 totals 15 residues. Germline V CDR1 and CDR2: SGHNT, YENEEA. CDR3 region: CASSMAGTAANEQFF. In nucleotides, the CDR3 is TGTGCCAGCAGCATGGCCGGGACTGCTGCCAATGAGCAGTTCTTC. Together with reference TRBV11-3 and TRBJ2-1, the CDR3 gives the full variable domain: EAGVVQSPRYKIIEKKQPVAFWCNPISGHNTLYWYLQNLGQGPELLIRYENEEAVDDSQLPKDRFSAERLKGVDSTLKIQPAELGDSAVYLCASSMAGTAANEQFFGPGTRLTVL.

A few counts support this clone. The chain is built from TRBV11-3 and TRBJ2-1; 7 positions agree with TRBD1. Germline CDR1 is SGHNT and CDR2 is YENEEA. This CDR3 spans 13 amino acids. The V and J ends lost 3 bases and 5 bases, in that order; junction bases with no gene match: 1. The CDR3 loop reads CASSLGQHNEQFF. CDR3 sequence (DNA): TGTGCCAGCAGCTTGGGACAGCACAATGAGCAGTTCTTC.

In its sample, this clone was seen a few times. Since the CDR3 does not end with the conserved phenylalanine or tryptophan, this likely comes from a read error. The DNA is omitted, as the CDR3 cannot be located on it reliably, and the CDR3 follows TCRdb's listing. V gene TRBV15 combines with J gene TRBJ1-2; TRBD1, the table's D call, lacks a check against the DNA. Counting both end residues, the CDR3 totals 14 amino acids. Germline lookup yields CDR1 LNHNV and CDR2 YYDKDF (reference sequence). CDR3 in amino acids: CATSRPGTGYGCTL.

V and J are TRBV7-9 and TRBJ2-3; 8 positions agree with TRBD1. Germline lookup yields CDR1 SEHNR and CDR2 FQNEAQ (reference sequence). The CDR3 runs 16 residues. Trimming at V came to 5 bases and at J to 6 bases, leaving 13 bases not matched to a gene. CDR3 sequence: CASSMTGTGMGDTQYF. The CDR3 bases are TGTGCCAGCAGCATGACCGGGACAGGAATGGGCGATACGCAGTATTTT.

J is TRBJ2-7 and V is TRBV13, with 7 bases fitting TRBD2. The CDR3 covers 13 residues. CDR1 and CDR2 (germline): PRHDT, FYEKMQ (reference sequence). J lost 2 bases, V lost 5 bases, and 3 bases had no gene match. The CDR3 is CASSVGLAYEQYF. In nucleotides, the CDR3 is TGTGCCAGCAGCGTCGGACTAGCCTACGAGCAGTACTTC.

This clone has a single count. This chain links TRBV30 with TRBJ2-1; 12 bases are shared with TRBD2. CDR3 size: 16 residues. Germline CDR1 and CDR2: GTSNPN and SVGIG (reference sequence). The J segment lost 5 bases and the V segment lost 3 bases, leaving 8 bases of the junction unmatched. The CDR3 DNA sequence: TGTGCCTGGAGCGGGCTTCTAGCGGGAGGGGACAATGAGCAGTTCTTC. Translating gives CAWSGLLAGGDNEQFF. Full variable domain (remainder filled in from reference TRBV30 and TRBJ2-1): SQTIHQWPATLVQPVGSPLSLECTVEGTSNPNLYWYRQAAGRGLQLLFYSVGIGQISSEVPQNLSASRPQDRQFILSSKKLLLSDSGFYLCAWSGLLAGGDNEQFFGPGTRLTVL.

The CDR3 loop reads CASSSFTGGTEAFF. CDR3 coding DNA: TGTGCCAGCAGCTCTTTCACAGGGGGCACTGAAGCTTTCTTT. This sequence joins TRBV11-2 and TRBJ1-1; 8 bases are shared with TRBD1. Unmatched junction bases numbered 5, after V lost 4 bases and J lost 4 bases. CDR1 and CDR2 (germline): SGHAT, FQNNGV. CDR3 length: 14 residues.

A few counts support this clone. V and J are TRBV11-2 and TRBJ1-6; no firm D call. The V gene's germline CDR1 is SGHAT and CDR2 FQNNGV. The CDR3 consists of 14 residues. With 0 bases removed from V and 10 bases from J, the gap between germline ends came to 10 bases. The CDR3 here is CASSLELAGSPLHF. DNA for the CDR3: TGTGCCAGCAGCTTAGAACTGGCGGGGTCACCCCTCCACTTT. Full variable domain (remainder filled in from reference TRBV11-2 and TRBJ1-6): EAGVAQSPRYKIIEKRQSVAFWCNPISGHATLYWYQQILGQGPKLLIQFQNNGVVDDSQLPKDRFSAERLKGVDSTLKIQPAKLEDSAVYLCASSLELAGSPLHFGNGTRLTVT.

This chain uses TRBV10-3 with TRBJ1-2; possibly TRBD1 for D (6 bases). The ends were cut back, 6 bases at V and 4 bases at J, with 9 bases in the middle. CDR1 is ENHRY and CDR2 is SYGVKD in the germline V gene. The CDR3 covers 12 residues. CDR3 in amino acids: CAIRDSSYGYTF. For the CDR3, the DNA is TGTGCCATCAGGGACAGTTCCTATGGCTACACCTTC.

The rearrangement links TRBV4-1 to TRBJ2-7; a possible D gene is TRBD2 (5 bases). Trimming pared 4 bases from V and 3 bases from J, leaving 19 bases between. The germline V gene has CDR1 MGHRA and CDR2 YSYEKL. This CDR3 region has 16 residues. As DNA, the CDR3 is TGCGCCAGCAGCCCAACGACGGGGATGTGGGGCTACGAGCAGTACTTC. It specifies CASSPTTGMWGYEQYF.

This clone turned up a few times. J is TRBJ1-4 and V is TRBV9; no firm D call. CDR1 is SGDLS, CDR2 YYNGEE, per germline. V was shortened by 5 bases and J by 5 bases, with 4 bases between the two germline ends. The CDR3 is 11 amino acids. The CDR3 loop reads CASRLNEKLFF. The CDR3 region has the DNA TGTGCCAGCAGGCTAAATGAAAAACTGTTTTTT.

This chain's CDR3 is CASSLHMNTEAFF. As DNA, the CDR3 is TGTGCCAGCAGCCTCCACATGAACACTGAAGCTTTCTTT. The chain carries TRBV14 and TRBJ1-1; unclear D gene. This CDR3 comprises 13 residues. Germline CDR1 is SGHDN and CDR2 is FVKESK. The V and J ends lost 4 bases and 0 bases respectively, with 6 bases between them.

This clone was counted a few times. The genes are TRBV21-1 and TRBJ1-2; TRBD1 was called by the table and not checked on the DNA. TRBV21-1 is labeled a pseudogene. CDR3 length: 15 residues. The CDR3 region has the DNA TGTGCCAGCAGCCTCCGCAGGGTATTGGGCTATGGCTACACCTTC. Amino acids: CASSLRRVLGYGYTF.

The chain joins TRBV9 to TRBJ2-6, with D tentatively TRBD2 (5 bases). This CDR3 has 16 residues. Per germline, CDR1 SGDLS and CDR2 YYNGEE. V was shortened by 3 bases and J by 0 bases, with 10 bases between the two germline ends. The CDR3 nucleotides read TGTGCCAGCAGCGCAGAGGGATTCTCTGGGGCCAACGTCCTGACTTTC. Amino acid sequence: CASSAEGFSGANVLTF. The full variable domain, in which reference TRBV9 and TRBJ2-6 provide the parts outside the CDR3, is DSGVTQTPKHLITATGQRVTLRCSPRSGDLSVYWYQQSLDQGLQFLIQYYNGEERAKGNILERFSAQQFPDLHSELNLSSLELGDSALYFCASSAEGFSGANVLTFGAGSRLTVL.

The chain joins TRBV27 to TRBJ2-7; 14 bases line up with TRBD2. Per the germline V gene, CDR1 is MNHEY and CDR2 is SMNVEV (reference sequence). The V gene end was trimmed by 2 bases and the J gene end by 4 bases; junction bases not matched to a gene: 4. The CDR3 has 16 residues. CDR3 residues: CASSLDGTSGSYEQYF. The CDR3 DNA reads TGTGCCAGCAGTTTAGACGGGACTAGCGGGAGTTACGAGCAGTACTTC.

V usage is TRBV6-1 and J usage is TRBJ1-5; 7 bases fit TRBD1. Germline CDR1 is MNHNS and CDR2 is SASEGT. CDR3 length: 15 residues. V lost 6 bases, J lost 1 base, and 6 bases stayed unmatched. The CDR3 sequence: CASRGQRLSNQPQHF. The CDR3 bases are TGTGCCAGCAGGGGACAGCGGTTGAGCAATCAGCCCCAGCATTTT.

This chain uses TRBV6-5 with TRBJ1-1; no firm D call. Trimming removed 6 bases from V and 3 bases from J, with 14 bases in between. The germline V gene encodes CDR1 MNHEY and CDR2 SVGAGI. The CDR3 is 14 residues long. CDR3 sequence: CASRAPKRDTEAFF. Here the CDR3 DNA reads TGTGCCAGCAGGGCCCCCAAGAGGGACACTGAAGCTTTCTTT.

The V call is TRBV19, the J call TRBJ1-1, with D uncertain. The CDR3 is 13 residues long. V was shortened by 5 bases and J by 0 bases, with 7 bases between the two germline ends. Germline CDR1 reads LNHDA; CDR2 reads SQIVND (reference sequence). CDR3 nucleotide sequence: TGTGCCAGTAGTGAACTTATGAACACTGAAGCTTTCTTT. It codes for CASSELMNTEAFF.

J is TRBJ1-4 and V is TRBV9; D perhaps matches TRBD1 (6 bases). V dropped 7 bases and J dropped 6 bases, with 10 bases sitting between them. Germline V gene data show CDR1 as SGDLS and CDR2 as YYNGEE. The CDR3 consists of 12 residues. CDR3 residues: CASGRTDEKLFF. CDR3 nucleotides: TGTGCCAGCGGTCGGACAGATGAAAAACTGTTTTTT.

The DNA for the CDR3 is TGTGCCAGCAGCCGTCGGGACTCTTACTTAGCCAAAAACATTCAGTACTTC. This translates into CASSRRDSYLAKNIQYF. The V gene is TRBV7-2, the J gene TRBJ2-4; D perhaps matches TRBD2 (6 bases). The germline V gene encodes CDR1 SGHTA and CDR2 FQGNSA. The CDR3 is 17 residues long. Trimming left V 5 bases short and J 0 bases short, with 17 bases between.

The chain employs TRBV25-1 and TRBJ2-1; 9 positions agree with TRBD1. With V trimmed by 3 bases and J by 6 bases, 9 bases remained unmatched. The CDR3 consists of 16 residues. Per the germline V gene, CDR1 is MGHDK and CDR2 is SYGVNS. CDR3 in DNA: TGTGCCAGCAGTGACATCACAGGGGGCCGGGGCAATGAGCAGTTCTTC. Amino acid sequence: CASSDITGGRGNEQFF.

CDR3 nucleotides: TGCGCCAGCAACCCAGGGACAGTCGCCTACGAGCAGTACTTC. Translating it yields CASNPGTVAYEQYF. The V and J genes are TRBV5-1 and TRBJ2-7, with 7 bases lining up with TRBD1. Germline V lookup: CDR1 SGHRS, CDR2 YFSETQ. This CDR3 has 14 residues. The J segment lost 2 bases and the V segment lost 6 bases, leaving 8 bases of the junction unmatched.

The chain has TRBV6-5 and TRBJ1-2; possible D gene TRBD1, 5 bases. Germline CDR1 is MNHEY and CDR2 is SVGAGI. This CDR3 is built from 15 residues. The ends were cut back, 4 bases at V and 7 bases at J, with 19 bases in the middle. The CDR3 nucleotides are TGTGCCAGCAGTTCCTTCGGGAGGGGTGGTTCTGGCTACACCTTC. It codes for CASSSFGRGGSGYTF.